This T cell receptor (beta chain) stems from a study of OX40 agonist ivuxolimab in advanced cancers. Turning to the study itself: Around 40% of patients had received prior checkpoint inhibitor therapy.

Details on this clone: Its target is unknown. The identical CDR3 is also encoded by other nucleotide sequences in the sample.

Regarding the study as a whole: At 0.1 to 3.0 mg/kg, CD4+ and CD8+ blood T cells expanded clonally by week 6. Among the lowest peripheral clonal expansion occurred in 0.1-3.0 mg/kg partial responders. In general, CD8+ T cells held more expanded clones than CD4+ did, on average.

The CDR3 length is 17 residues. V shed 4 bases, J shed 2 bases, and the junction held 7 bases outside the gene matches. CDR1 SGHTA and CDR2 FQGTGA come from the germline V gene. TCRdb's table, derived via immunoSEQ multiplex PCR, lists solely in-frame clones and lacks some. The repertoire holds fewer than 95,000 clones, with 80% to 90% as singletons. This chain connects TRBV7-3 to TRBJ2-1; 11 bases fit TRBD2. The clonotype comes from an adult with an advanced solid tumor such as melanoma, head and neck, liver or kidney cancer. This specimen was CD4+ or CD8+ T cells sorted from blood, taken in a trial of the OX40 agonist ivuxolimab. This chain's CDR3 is CASSSLGTSGAYNEQFF. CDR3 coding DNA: TGTGCCAGCAGCTCCCTTGGGACTAGCGGCGCCTACAATGAGCAGTTCTTC.